This T cell receptor (beta chain) derives from a study of blood T cell repertoires in COVID-19. Overall study context: Sites across the United States, Italy and Spain contributed samples from acute and convalescent COVID-19. In each case, the material was cDNA or gDNA derived from T cells, B-cell-depleted T cells, or PBMCs.

Original processing methods: Estimates of nucleated cell counts were drawn from the amplification of reference gene primers. The assay was immunoSEQ multiplex PCR, and TCRdb's table has in-frame clones only and misses some. That table gives V, J and clone size, and the DNA gave D and trimming. Here the sample spans more than 250,000 clones, about 83% being singletons. Per the germline V gene, CDR1 is SGDLS and CDR2 is YYNGEE. The J segment lost 9 bases and the V segment lost 0 bases, leaving 4 bases of the junction unmatched. The CDR3 covers 15 residues. The sample comprised peripheral blood. The receptor was isolated from a woman aged 50 to 65 with acute or convalescent COVID-19. The chain couples TRBV9 to TRBJ1-6; 9 nucleotides line up with TRBD1. CDR3 region: CASSVVGQGGSPLHF. The CDR3 nucleotides are TGTGCCAGCAGCGTAGTGGGACAGGGTGGTTCACCCCTCCACTTT.